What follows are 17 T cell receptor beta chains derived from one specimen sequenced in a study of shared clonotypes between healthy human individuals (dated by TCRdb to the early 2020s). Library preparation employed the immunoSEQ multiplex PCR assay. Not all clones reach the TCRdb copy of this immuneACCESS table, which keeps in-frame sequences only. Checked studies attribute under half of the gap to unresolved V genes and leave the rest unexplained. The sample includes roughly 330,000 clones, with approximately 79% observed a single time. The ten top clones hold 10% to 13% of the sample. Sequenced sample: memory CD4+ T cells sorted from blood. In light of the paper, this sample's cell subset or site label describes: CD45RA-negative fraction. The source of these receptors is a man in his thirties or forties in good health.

Here the CDR3 DNA reads TGTGCCAGCAGCTACCCGGGACTAGCGGGTAACGAGCAGTACTTC. It translates to CASSYPGLAGNEQYF. The gene calls are TRBV25-1 and TRBJ2-7, with 12 positions matching TRBD2. CDR3 length: 15 residues. The germline V gene has CDR1 MGHDK and CDR2 SYGVNS. Trimming removed 6 bases from V and 5 bases from J; junction bases left unmatched: 8.

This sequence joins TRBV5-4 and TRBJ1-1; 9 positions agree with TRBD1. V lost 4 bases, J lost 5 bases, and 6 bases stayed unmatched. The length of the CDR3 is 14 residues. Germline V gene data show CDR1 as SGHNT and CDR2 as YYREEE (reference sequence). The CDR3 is CASSKTGGGTEAFF. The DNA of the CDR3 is TGTGCCAGCAGCAAGACAGGGGGGGGGACTGAAGCTTTCTTT.

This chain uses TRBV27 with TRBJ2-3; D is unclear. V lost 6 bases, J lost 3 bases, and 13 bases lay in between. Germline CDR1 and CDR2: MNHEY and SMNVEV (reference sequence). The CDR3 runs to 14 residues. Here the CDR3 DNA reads TGTGCCAGCAGGGGCTATAGTAATACAGATACGCAGTATTTT. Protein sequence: CASRGYSNTDTQYF.

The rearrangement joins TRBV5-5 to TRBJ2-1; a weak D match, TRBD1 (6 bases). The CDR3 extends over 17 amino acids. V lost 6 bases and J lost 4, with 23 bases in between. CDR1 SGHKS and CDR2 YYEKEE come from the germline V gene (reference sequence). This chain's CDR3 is CASNLGALGRVYNEQFF. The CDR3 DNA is TGTGCCAGCAACCTGGGGGCTTTGGGCAGGGTTTACAATGAGCAGTTCTTC. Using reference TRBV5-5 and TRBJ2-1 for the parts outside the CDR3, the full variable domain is DAGVTQSPTHLIKTRGQQVTLRCSPISGHKSVSWYQQVLGQGPQFIFQYYEKEERGRGNFPDRFSARQFPNYSSELNVNALLLGDSALYLCASNLGALGRVYNEQFFGPGTRLTVL.

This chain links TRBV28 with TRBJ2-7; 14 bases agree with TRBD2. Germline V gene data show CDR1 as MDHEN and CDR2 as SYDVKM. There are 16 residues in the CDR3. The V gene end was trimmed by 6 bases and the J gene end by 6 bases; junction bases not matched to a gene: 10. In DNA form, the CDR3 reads TGTGCCAGCAGCGCCTCGACTAGCGGGAGGGCGGTCGAGCAGTACTTC. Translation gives CASSASTSGRAVEQYF.

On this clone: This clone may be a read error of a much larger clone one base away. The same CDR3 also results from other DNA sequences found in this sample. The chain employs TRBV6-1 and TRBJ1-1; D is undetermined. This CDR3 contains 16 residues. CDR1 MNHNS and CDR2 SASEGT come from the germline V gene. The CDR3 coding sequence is TGTGCTAGCAGTGAATCGGGTGACGGGATGAACACTGAAGCTTTCTTT. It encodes CASSESGDGMNTEAFF.

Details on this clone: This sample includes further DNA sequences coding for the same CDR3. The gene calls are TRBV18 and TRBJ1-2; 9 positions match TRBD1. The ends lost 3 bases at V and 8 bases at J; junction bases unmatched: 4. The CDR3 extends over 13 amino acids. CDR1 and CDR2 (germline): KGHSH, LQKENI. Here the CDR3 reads CASSPRTGDGYTF. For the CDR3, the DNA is TGTGCCAGCTCACCTAGGACAGGGGACGGCTACACCTTC.

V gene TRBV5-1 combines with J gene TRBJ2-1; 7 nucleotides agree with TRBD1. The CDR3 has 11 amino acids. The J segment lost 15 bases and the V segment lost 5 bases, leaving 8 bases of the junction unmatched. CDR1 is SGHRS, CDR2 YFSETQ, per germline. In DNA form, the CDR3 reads TGCGCCAGCAGAGAGACAGGGCTTCCGTTCTTC. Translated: CASRETGLPFF.

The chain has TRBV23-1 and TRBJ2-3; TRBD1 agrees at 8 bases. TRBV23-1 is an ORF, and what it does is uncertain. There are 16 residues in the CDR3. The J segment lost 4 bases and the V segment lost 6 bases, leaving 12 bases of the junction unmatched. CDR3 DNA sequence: TGCGCCAGCAGAACGTGCGACAGGGGAAGGCCAGATACGCAGTATTTT. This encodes CASRTCDRGRPDTQYF.

This CDR3 is CASHPSTILGNTIYF. CDR3 coding DNA: TGTGCCAGTCACCCGTCGACAATCCTGGGAAACACCATATATTTT. The chain links TRBV11-2 to TRBJ1-3; no clear D. The germline gives CDR1 SGHAT, CDR2 FQNNGV. This CDR3 has 15 amino acids. Trimming took off 9 bases at V and 4 bases at J, with 19 bases between the two ends.

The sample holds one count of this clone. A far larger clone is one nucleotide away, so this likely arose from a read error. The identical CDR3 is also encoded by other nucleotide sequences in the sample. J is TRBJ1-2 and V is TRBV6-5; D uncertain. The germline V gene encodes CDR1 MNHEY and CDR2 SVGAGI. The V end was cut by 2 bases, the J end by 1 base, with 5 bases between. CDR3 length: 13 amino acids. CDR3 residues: CASSYRDNYGYTF. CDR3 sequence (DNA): TGTGCCAGCAGTTACCGGGATAACTATGGCTACACCTTC.

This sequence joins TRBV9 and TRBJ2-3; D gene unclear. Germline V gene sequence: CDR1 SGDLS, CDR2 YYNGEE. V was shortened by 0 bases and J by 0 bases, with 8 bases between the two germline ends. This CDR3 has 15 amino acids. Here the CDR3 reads CASSVGSLSTDTQYF. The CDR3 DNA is TGTGCCAGCAGCGTAGGTAGCCTTAGCACAGATACGCAGTATTTT.

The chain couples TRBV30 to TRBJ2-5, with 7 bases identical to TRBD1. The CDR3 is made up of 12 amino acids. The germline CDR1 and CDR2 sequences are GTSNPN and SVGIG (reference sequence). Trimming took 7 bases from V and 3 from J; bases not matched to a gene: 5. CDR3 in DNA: TGTGCCTCGGGACAGATCGAAGAGACCCAGTACTTC. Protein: CASGQIEETQYF.

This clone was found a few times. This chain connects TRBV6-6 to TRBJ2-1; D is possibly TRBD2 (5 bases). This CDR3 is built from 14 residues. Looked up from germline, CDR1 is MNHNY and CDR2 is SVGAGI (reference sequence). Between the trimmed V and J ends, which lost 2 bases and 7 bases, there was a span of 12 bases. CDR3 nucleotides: TGTGCCAGCAGTTACGCCCAACTAGGAAATGAGCAGTTCTTC. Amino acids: CASSYAQLGNEQFF.

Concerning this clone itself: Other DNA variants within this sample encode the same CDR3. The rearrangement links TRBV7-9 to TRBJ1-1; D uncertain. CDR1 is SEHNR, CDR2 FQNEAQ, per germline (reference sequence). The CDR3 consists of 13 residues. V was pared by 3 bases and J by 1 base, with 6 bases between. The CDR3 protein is CASSFSGNTEAFF. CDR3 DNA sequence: TGTGCCAGCAGCTTCTCAGGGAACACTGAAGCTTTCTTT.

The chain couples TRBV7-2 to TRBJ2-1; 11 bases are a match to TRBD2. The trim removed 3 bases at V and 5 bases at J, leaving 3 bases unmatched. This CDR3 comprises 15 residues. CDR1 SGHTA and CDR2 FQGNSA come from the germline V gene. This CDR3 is CASSLGLADHNEQFF. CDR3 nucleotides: TGTGCCAGCAGCTTGGGACTAGCGGATCACAATGAGCAGTTCTTC. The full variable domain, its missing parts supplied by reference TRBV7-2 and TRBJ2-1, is GAGVSQSPSNKVTEKGKDVELRCDPISGHTALYWYRQSLGQGLEFLIYFQGNSAPDKSGLPSDRFSAERTGGSVSTLTIQRTQQEDSAVYLCASSLGLADHNEQFFGPGTRLTVL.

The CDR3 bases are TGTGCCAGCAGCCGTATCAGCTCCTACAATGAGCAGTTCTTC. Its translation: CASSRISSYNEQFF. The chain couples TRBV14 to TRBJ2-1; the D is unclear. The V gene lost 4 bases and the J gene lost 0 bases, with 7 bases spanning the gap. The germline CDR1 and CDR2 sequences are SGHDN and FVKESK. The CDR3 has 14 residues. The whole variable domain, remainder taken from reference TRBV14 and TRBJ2-1, is EAGVTQFPSHSVIEKGQTVTLRCDPISGHDNLYWYRRVMGKEIKFLLHFVKESKQDESGMPNNRFLAERTGGTYSTLKVQPAELEDSGVYFCASSRISSYNEQFFGPGTRLTVL.